This TCR beta chain is from a study of blood T cell repertoires in COVID-19. About the study: The study drew acute and convalescent COVID-19 samples from the United States, Italy and Spain. From T cells, B-cell-depleted T cells, or PBMCs came the material, which was cDNA or gDNA.

Patients at the Seattle site were enrolled during active infection and followed longitudinally. The CDR3 length is 14 residues. The germline V gene has CDR1 SEHNR and CDR2 FQNEAQ (reference sequence). Unmatched junction bases numbered 7, after V lost 5 bases and J lost 4 bases. Per the study methods: Amplified reference gene primers provided the basis for estimating nucleated cell counts. Generated by immunoSEQ multiplex PCR, the TCRdb table keeps only in-frame clones and is missing some. The V and J calls and clone size come from that table; D and trimming were worked out from the DNA. Of 250,000 to 350,000 clones in the sample, 90% were seen once.

V gene TRBV7-9 combines with J gene TRBJ1-2, with 7 bases that match TRBD1. Sample: peripheral blood. The receptor was derived from a woman younger than 45 with COVID-19, enrolled during active disease. CDR3 coding DNA: TGTGCCAGCAGCGGACCGGGACAGTTCTATGGCTACACCTTC. It encodes CASSGPGQFYGYTF.